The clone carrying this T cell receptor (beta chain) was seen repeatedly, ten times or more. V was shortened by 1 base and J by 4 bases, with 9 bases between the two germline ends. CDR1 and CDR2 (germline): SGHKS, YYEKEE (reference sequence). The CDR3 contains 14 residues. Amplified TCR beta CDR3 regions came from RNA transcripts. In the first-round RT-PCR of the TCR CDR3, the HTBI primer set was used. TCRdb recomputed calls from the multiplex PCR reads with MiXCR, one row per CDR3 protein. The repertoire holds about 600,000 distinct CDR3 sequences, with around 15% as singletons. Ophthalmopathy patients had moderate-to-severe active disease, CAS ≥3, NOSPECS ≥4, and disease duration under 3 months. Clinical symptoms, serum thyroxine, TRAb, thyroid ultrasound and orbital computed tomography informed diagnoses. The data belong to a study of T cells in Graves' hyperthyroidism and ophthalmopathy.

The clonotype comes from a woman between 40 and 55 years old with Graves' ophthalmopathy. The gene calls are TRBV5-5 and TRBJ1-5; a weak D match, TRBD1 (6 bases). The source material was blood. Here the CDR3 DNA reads TGTGCCAGCAGCTTGTACAGGGAAAATCAGCCCCAGCATTTT. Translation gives CASSLYRENQPQHF.